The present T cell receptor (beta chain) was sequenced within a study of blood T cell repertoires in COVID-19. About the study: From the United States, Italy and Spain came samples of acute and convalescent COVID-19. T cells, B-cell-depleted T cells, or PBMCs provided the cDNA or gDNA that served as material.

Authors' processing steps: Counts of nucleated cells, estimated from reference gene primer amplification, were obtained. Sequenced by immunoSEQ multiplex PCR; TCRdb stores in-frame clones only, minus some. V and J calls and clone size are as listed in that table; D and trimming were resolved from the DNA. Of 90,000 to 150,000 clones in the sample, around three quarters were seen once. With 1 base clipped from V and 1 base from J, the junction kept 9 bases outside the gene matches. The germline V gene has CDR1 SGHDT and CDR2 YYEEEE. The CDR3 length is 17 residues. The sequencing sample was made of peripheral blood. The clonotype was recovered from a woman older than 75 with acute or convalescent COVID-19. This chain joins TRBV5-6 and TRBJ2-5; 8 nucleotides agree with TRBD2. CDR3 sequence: CASSLLQAGVFQETQYF. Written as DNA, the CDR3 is TGTGCCAGCAGCTTGCTTCAAGCGGGGGTGTTCCAAGAGACCCAGTACTTC.